These T cell receptor beta chains were read from a single sample in a study of blood T cell repertoires in COVID-19. Clones were read by immunoSEQ multiplex PCR, and TCRdb kept only the in-frame ones, dropping some. The sample gives about 200,000 clones, about 91% of which show up once; 0.95% to 1.5% is in the top ten. Sequenced sample: peripheral blood. All receptors derive from a man aged 25-40 years with acute or convalescent COVID-19. CDR3s include the opening cysteine and the closing phenylalanine or tryptophan.

J,V,CDR3
TRBJ2-4,TRBV3-1/TRBV3-2,CASSRRVAGANIQYF
TRBJ1-1,TRBV29-1,CSGTGHQVGTEAFF
TRBJ1-2,TRBV9,CASSVEPGNYGYTF
TRBJ2-7,TRBV15,CASGQGAEDEQYF
TRBJ1-2,TRBV6-5,CASRGTGGNYGYTF
TRBJ2-7,TRBV15,CATTPGQGDYEQYF
TRBJ2-1,TRBV5-1,CASSLLVSYNEQFF
TRBJ2-5,TRBV1,CTSSQDFLGRGQKETQYF
TRBJ2-1,TRBV11-2,CASSPWDGGSNEQFF
TRBJ1-4,TRBV2,CASTGGGQLATNEKLFF
TRBJ2-6,TRBV5-1,CASTNAPGSGANVLTF
TRBJ2-7,TRBV28,CASSTSGSLSYEQYF